The source of this TCR beta chain is a study of blood T cell repertoires in COVID-19. In the study overall: The cDNA or gDNA used as material had been derived from T cells, B-cell-depleted T cells, or PBMCs.

In the case of this clone: The sample has other DNA sequences that encode this CDR3 too.

Original methodology: Cell counts per sample came from amplifying reference gene primers. Here immunoSEQ multiplex PCR was the method, and the copy in TCRdb shows in-frame clones only, minus some. D and trimming come from the DNA, and the V and J calls and clone size come from that table. The table has about 250,000 clones, over 75% seen once. Clinical history reported by participants formed the basis on which cohorts were assigned. Recovered status applied to Cohort 3 donors who had two consecutive negative PCRs. It also applied to those with clearance or with symptom resolution. Germline-derived CDR1 and CDR2 are SEHNR and FQNEAQ (reference sequence). The V gene lost 5 bases and the J gene lost 2 bases, with 3 bases spanning the gap. This CDR3 is 11 amino acids long.

The sequence came from a man aged 35 to 55 who had recovered from COVID-19. V is TRBV7-9 and J is TRBJ1-2; D is undetermined. Sequencing was performed on PBMCs or T cells enriched from blood (not recorded which). CDR3 in amino acids: CASSQNYGYTF. CDR3 nucleotides: TGTGCCAGCAGCCAAAACTATGGCTACACCTTC.